This T cell receptor (beta chain) came from a study of identical twins. Study-level findings and limits: The more abundant beta clonotypes in cord blood had fewer insertions, and memory repertoires did not show this. The conclusions drew on cross-sectional statistical analysis instead of tracking the same donors. Alpha sequences out of frame and shared by twins had excess low generation probability.

TCRdb independently ran MiXCR on the 5' RACE reads; one entry per CDR3 protein. The sample lists about 210,000 distinct CDR3 sequences; roughly 10% were seen once. This clonotype has a handful of counts. Antigen unknown. Sequences were obtained from memory (CD45RO+) T cells sorted from blood. The TCR sequence derives from a woman aged 18 to 35 in good health.

The CDR3 bases are TGTGCCAGCAGTTACGGGGACAATAACTATGGCTACACCTTC. It translates to CASSYGDNNYGYTF. The chain uses TRBV6-5 and TRBJ1-2, with TRBD1 as a possible D gene (6 bases). Trimming stripped 2 bases from V and 1 base from J, with 8 bases between. CDR3 length: 14 residues. The germline CDR1 and CDR2 sequences are MNHEY and SVGAGI.